Listed below are T cell receptor beta chains from one sample, sequenced in a study of CD8 T cells in ankylosing spondylitis. TCRdb reanalysed the 5' RACE reads using MiXCR and keeps one entry per CDR3 protein. The profile shows 310,000 or so distinct CDR3 sequences, approximately 20% of them singletons. What was sequenced was blood, either unsorted or a sorted T cell fraction (not recorded which). The origin of the receptors is a male donor with ankylosing spondylitis or in good health (not recorded which). Both conserved end residues are part of each CDR3. A D gene is named only where the DNA matches it firmly. Rows may omit the clone size; those that give it use once, few, many or a size class.

clone size	V gene	D gene	J gene	CDR3 DNA	CDR3 protein
few	TRBV20-1	TRBD2	TRBJ2-3	TGCAGTGCTAGACGTCTAGCGGGGGGGCCAGATACGCAGTATTTT	CSARRLAGGPDTQYF
.	TRBV11-2	.	TRBJ2-5	TGTGCCAGCAGCTTGCCGGGCCAAGAGACCCAGTACTTC	CASSLPGQETQYF
many	TRBV6-2/TRBV6-3	.	TRBJ2-2	TGTGCCAGCGGAAGTTACACCGGGGAGCTGTTTTTT	CASGSYTGELFF
.	TRBV7-6	TRBD2	TRBJ2-1	TGTGCCAGCAGCTTACGGGTGGGAGGGGCCTACAATGAGCAGTTCTTC	CASSLRVGGAYNEQFF
many	TRBV29-1	.	TRBJ2-1	TGCAGCGTTGAGATGGGGGTAGGGACCGCGAACTACAATGAGCAGTTCTTC	CSVEMGVGTANYNEQFF
.	TRBV3-1	TRBD1	TRBJ2-1	TGTGCCAGCAGCTACATGACAGGGATTTCCTACAATGAGCAGTTCTTC	CASSYMTGISYNEQFF
few	TRBV28	.	TRBJ2-3	TGTGCCAGCAGCCAACCAGGGCCAACAGATACGCAGTATTTT	CASSQPGPTDTQYF
.	TRBV5-1	.	TRBJ2-3	TGCGCCAGCAGGGGCGGTAGCACAACTAGCACAGATACGCAGTATTTT	CASRGGSTTSTDTQYF
.	TRBV3-1	.	TRBJ1-1	TGTGCCAGCAGCCAAGAATATGTCAGGGACAACACTGAAGCTTTCTTT	CASSQEYVRDNTEAFF
few	TRBV20-1	.	TRBJ1-2	TGCAGTGCTAGCCGACAGGCGACCCTCTATGGCTACACCTTC	CSASRQATLYGYTF
.	TRBV7-8	TRBD1	TRBJ2-2	TGTGCCAGCAGCAGGGACAGGGGATTACCCGGGGAGCTGTTTTTT	CASSRDRGLPGELFF
few	TRBV20-1	.	TRBJ1-4	TGCAGTGCTAGGGGGCCGGGAGAGGCGCCCGAAAAACTGTTTTTT	CSARGPGEAPEKLFF
.	TRBV9	.	TRBJ2-2	TGTGCCAGCAGCGTAGCCGGGGGGAACACCGGGGAGCTGTTTTTT	CASSVAGGNTGELFF
.	TRBV20-1	TRBD2	TRBJ2-3	TGCAGTGCGGATACTAGCGGGAGGGCCTCGGCAGATACGCAGTATTTT	CSADTSGRASADTQYF
few	TRBV9	TRBD2	TRBJ2-3	TGTGCCAGCAGCCCTCGGACTAGCGGACCTAGCACAGATACGCAGTATTTT	CASSPRTSGPSTDTQYF
few	TRBV6-2/TRBV6-3	TRBD2	TRBJ2-1	TGTGCCAGCCGAACTAGCGGGGGGGCAGGCTCCTACAATGAGCAGTTCTTC	CASRTSGGAGSYNEQFF
.	TRBV10-2	TRBD2	TRBJ2-3	TGCGCCAGCAGCACTAGCGGGGGCCAGACAGATACGCAGTATTTT	CASSTSGGQTDTQYF
.	TRBV28	TRBD1	TRBJ1-5	TGTGCCACGGGGACAGGGGATCGGCAGCCCCAGCATTTT	CATGTGDRQPQHF
many	TRBV9	TRBD1	TRBJ1-1	TGTGCCAGCAGCGCAGTAGGACAGGGGGGTAACACTGAAGCTTTCTTT	CASSAVGQGGNTEAFF
few	TRBV5-1	.	TRBJ2-1	TGCGCCAGCAGCTTACGTTGGCGGACAGTCATGGATGAGCAGTTCTTC	CASSLRWRTVMDEQFF
many	TRBV5-1	TRBD2	TRBJ2-3	TGCGCCAGCAGCCCGGGACTAGCGGGAGCAGATACGCAGTATTTT	CASSPGLAGADTQYF
many	TRBV29-1	.	TRBJ1-2	TGCAGCGTTTTGGGCTTCGACTATGGCTACACCTTC	CSVLGFDYGYTF
few	TRBV5-6	TRBD2	TRBJ2-3	TGTGCCAGCAGCTGGATAGCGGGGAGCACAGATACGCAGTATTTT	CASSWIAGSTDTQYF
.	TRBV5-1	TRBD1	TRBJ2-3	TGCGCCAGCAGAGGGCGAACAGGGGACCGCACAGATACGCAGTATTTT	CASRGRTGDRTDTQYF
many	TRBV29-1	.	TRBJ2-1	TGCAGCGTTGAACCACGACTAGGTGTCAATGAGCAGTTCTTC	CSVEPRLGVNEQFF
once	TRBV2	.	TRBJ1-2	TGTGCCAGCAGTGCCAGGGGCCCCGGCTACACCTTC	CASSARGPGYTF
.	TRBV12-3/TRBV12-4	.	TRBJ2-5	TGTGCCAGCAGGATCAGGGCGGAGACCCATTACTTC	CASRIRAETHYF
few	TRBV28	.	TRBJ1-1	TGTGCCAGCAGGTGGGGGACTGAAGCTTTCTTT	CASRWGTEAFF
few	TRBV7-6	TRBD2	TRBJ2-3	TGTGCCAGCAGCTTATATAGCGGGAGTATCACAGATACGCAGTATTTT	CASSLYSGSITDTQYF